This T cell receptor (beta chain) derives from a study of cytomegalovirus exposure and HLA in healthy donors. Profiled with immunoSEQ multiplex PCR; TCRdb holds only in-frame clones, not every one. The sample lists over 250,000 clones; 80% to 90% were seen once. Study-wide points: High specificity and sensitivity for cytomegalovirus status were reported for the classifier. Altogether, some 160 TCR beta chains were recorded as cytomegalovirus-associated.

Donors were drawn from the 120-subject validation cohort, separate from the approximately 700-subject first cohort. The CDR3 contains 13 residues. V gave up 10 bases and J gave up 1 base; unmatched junction bases: 5. Germline-derived CDR1 and CDR2 are SEHNR and FQNEAQ (reference sequence). For this clone: Its specificity is not known.

The source of this sequence is a woman aged 18 to 35 in good health and CMV-seronegative. The chain joins TRBV7-9 to TRBJ2-7; 9 bases match TRBD2. Sequenced: PBMCs. The CDR3 DNA sequence: TGTGCCACAGTAGCGGGGGAATCCTACGAGCAGTACTTC. It is translated as CATVAGESYEQYF.